The 24 T cell receptor beta chains listed next were all sequenced from one sample in a study of cytomegalovirus exposure and HLA in healthy donors. The PCR had 60 Vbeta and 13 Jbeta primers. The data were produced by immunoSEQ multiplex PCR, yet TCRdb's version contains in-frame clones alone and is incomplete. The table lists some 100,000 clones, about 88% of them singletons. The sequenced material came from PBMCs. Receptor source: a young man in good health and CMV-seronegative.

The chain links TRBV19 to TRBJ1-1; 7 bases fit TRBD1. Germline V gives CDR1 LNHDA, CDR2 SQIVND (reference sequence). Losses at the gene ends were 4 bases for V and 6 bases for J; bases not matched to a gene: 5. CDR3 size: 13 residues. The CDR3 sequence: CASSKDREAEAFF. The DNA for the CDR3 is TGTGCCAGTAGTAAAGACAGGGAGGCTGAAGCTTTCTTT.

J is TRBJ1-3 and V is TRBV4-1; 7 bases line up with TRBD1. The CDR3 extends over 14 amino acids. Germline CDR1 and CDR2: MGHRA and YSYEKL. Trimming removed 4 bases from V and 4 bases from J; junction bases left unmatched: 4. The CDR3 nucleotides are TGCGCCAGCAGCCTAGAGGACAGGGGAAACACCATATATTTT. Its protein product is CASSLEDRGNTIYF.

CDR3 sequence: CSVAVSGTGNQPQHF. In DNA, the CDR3 is TGCAGCGTTGCTGTGAGTGGGACAGGGAATCAGCCCCAGCATTTT. The chain employs TRBV29-1 and TRBJ1-5, with 9 bases matching TRBD1. CDR3 length: 15 residues. Germline CDR1 and CDR2: SQVTM and ANQGSEA. The trim removed 4 bases at V and 4 bases at J, leaving 8 bases unmatched.

The V call is TRBV10-3, the J call TRBJ1-1, with D unclear. Germline V lookup: CDR1 ENHRY, CDR2 SYGVKD. The V end lost 4 bases, the J end lost 3 bases, and 9 bases lay between the germline ends. The CDR3 loop spans 13 amino acids. CDR3 region: CAISGNSHTEAFF. The DNA of the CDR3 is TGTGCCATCAGTGGGAACAGTCACACTGAAGCTTTCTTT.

This clone was seen more than once but under ten times. The rearrangement links TRBV19 to TRBJ2-1; 8 bases align to TRBD2. The CDR3 sequence is 15 residues long. The germline gives CDR1 LNHDA, CDR2 SQIVND (reference sequence). V lost 1 base, J lost 10 bases, and 9 bases stayed unmatched. CDR3 coding DNA: TGTGCCAGTAGTATAGCAAGCGGGAGTTGGTACGAGCAGTTCTTC. It is translated as CASSIASGSWYEQFF.

A remark on this clone: This CDR3 is missing its conserved last phenylalanine or tryptophan, likely due to a read error. The chain is built from TRBV6-1 and TRBJ1-1; 8 nucleotides match TRBD1. This CDR3 is built from 14 residues. The J segment lost 8 bases and the V segment lost 2 bases, leaving 7 bases of the junction unmatched. CDR1 and CDR2 from the germline V gene are MNHNS and SASEGT. The CDR3 DNA is TGTGCCAGCAGTGAACGTGTTCAGGGGGCCGAAGCTTTCTCT. Translated, it gives CASSERVQGAEAFS.

The chain couples TRBV28 to TRBJ1-2; 10 nucleotides align to TRBD1. The CDR3 has 16 amino acids. J lost 4 bases, V lost 7 bases, and 12 bases had no gene match. Germline V CDR1 and CDR2: MDHEN, SYDVKM. In nucleotides, the CDR3 is TGTGCCAGCAATGCTCCGGGACAGGGGCCCTCCTATGGCTACACCTTC. It yields the protein CASNAPGQGPSYGYTF.

The genes are TRBV5-1 and TRBJ2-1, with D possibly matching TRBD2 (6 bases). V was clipped by 3 bases and J by 2 bases, with 12 bases between them. CDR1 SGHRS and CDR2 YFSETQ come from the germline V gene. The CDR3 extends over 15 amino acids. CDR3 in amino acids: CASSYERAAYNEQFF. CDR3 bases: TGCGCCAGCAGCTACGAGCGGGCAGCCTACAATGAGCAGTTCTTC.

This chain links TRBV9 with TRBJ2-7; weak D call: TRBD1 (5 bases). The CDR3 is 16 amino acids. Germline V gene sequence: CDR1 SGDLS, CDR2 YYNGEE. Trimming pared 0 bases from V and 6 bases from J, leaving 19 bases between. The DNA of the CDR3 is TGTGCCAGCAGCGTAGGGTCCCCGACAGCTAGGGCCGAGCAGTACTTC. This translates into CASSVGSPTARAEQYF.

This clone was observed a single time. This sequence joins TRBV2 and TRBJ1-3, with TRBD1 identical over 7 bases. J was trimmed by 0 bases and V by 10 bases; bases with no gene match: 6. This CDR3 is 14 amino acids long. Germline CDR1 reads SNHLY; CDR2 reads FYNNEI. For the CDR3, the DNA is TGTGCCATCTGGGGGACAGACTCTGGAAACACCATATATTTT. It translates to CAIWGTDSGNTIYF.

J is TRBJ1-5 and V is TRBV5-1, with TRBD1 as a possible D gene (5 bases). The CDR3 covers 15 residues. Germline loops: CDR1 SGHRS, CDR2 YFSETQ. V lost 1 base and J lost 4, with 12 bases in between. CDR3 DNA sequence: TGCGCCAGCAGCTTGACTGCAGGGTTGAATCAGCCCCAGCATTTT. Protein product: CASSLTAGLNQPQHF.

J is TRBJ2-7 and V is TRBV6-5; TRBD1 matches at 8 bases. Trimming cost V 0 bases and J 7 bases; bases outside gene matches: 11. CDR1 is MNHEY and CDR2 is SVGAGI in the germline V gene. The CDR3 totals 16 residues. The CDR3 sequence: CASSYSGPGGFLEQYF. The CDR3 DNA is TGTGCCAGCAGTTACTCTGGTCCAGGGGGCTTTCTGGAGCAGTACTTC.

The CDR3 reads CASSNRDRNEKLFF. For the CDR3, the DNA is TGTGCCAGCAGTAACCGGGACAGAAATGAAAAACTGTTTTTT. The chain joins TRBV27 to TRBJ1-4, with 7 nucleotides matching TRBD1. The length of the CDR3 is 14 residues. The V and J ends lost 5 bases and 5 bases, in that order; junction bases with no gene match: 5. The germline V gene encodes CDR1 MNHEY and CDR2 SMNVEV (reference sequence).

The chain couples TRBV27 to TRBJ2-2, with 14 positions matching TRBD2. Germline CDR1 and CDR2: MNHEY and SMNVEV (reference sequence). The CDR3 loop spans 14 amino acids. With 8 bases clipped from V and 9 bases from J, the junction kept 5 bases outside the gene matches. CDR3 sequence reads: CASGLAGGFRELFF. CDR3 nucleotides: TGTGCCAGCGGACTAGCGGGAGGATTCCGGGAGCTGTTTTTT.

The chain employs TRBV9 and TRBJ1-4; no clear D gene. The CDR3 contains 14 residues. Germline CDR1 and CDR2: SGDLS and YYNGEE. Trimming took off 4 bases at V and 0 bases at J, with 7 bases between the two ends. CDR3 DNA sequence: TGTGCCAGCAGCTATCCCGCAACTAATGAAAAACTGTTTTTT. Amino acids: CASSYPATNEKLFF.

The V gene is TRBV7-2, the J gene TRBJ2-1; 10 bases are a match to TRBD2. Germline trimming cut 1 base from V and 15 bases from J; bases unmatched to any gene: 6. There are 13 residues in the CDR3. Germline V gives CDR1 SGHTA, CDR2 FQGNSA. For the CDR3, the DNA is TGTGCCAGCAGCTTAGAGGCTAGCGGGAGACGGTTCTTC. Translation: CASSLEASGRRFF.

CDR3 amino acids: CASSRGGDGHYGYTF. CDR3 DNA: TGTGCCAGCAGCAGGGGGGGGGACGGACACTATGGCTACACCTTC. The chain links TRBV7-8 to TRBJ1-2; weak D call: TRBD1 (6 bases). The CDR3 totals 15 residues. Trimming removed 5 bases at V and 3 bases at J, with 16 bases between. CDR1 is SGHVS, CDR2 FQNEAQ, per germline.

This clone was seen only a few times. J is TRBJ1-4 and V is TRBV4-1; TRBD1 might be the D (6 bases). This CDR3 has 14 residues. From germline, CDR1 is MGHRA and CDR2 YSYEKL. V was cut by 3 bases and J by 8 bases, with 13 bases left in between. CDR3 nucleotides: TGCGCCAGCAGCCACAGGGGCGTAGCGGAAAAACTGTTTTTT. It specifies CASSHRGVAEKLFF.

The rearrangement uses TRBV2 and TRBJ2-5; 10 bases are shared with TRBD2. Germline V lookup: CDR1 SNHLY, CDR2 FYNNEI. CDR3 length: 15 residues. V gave up 2 bases and J gave up 5 bases; unmatched junction bases: 5. Here the CDR3 reads CASSELAGVAETQYF. The CDR3 DNA reads as TGTGCCAGCAGTGAACTAGCGGGAGTCGCGGAGACCCAGTACTTC.

The chain employs TRBV10-3 and TRBJ2-5; TRBD1 agrees at 7 bases. CDR3 length: 13 residues. Germline-derived CDR1 and CDR2 are ENHRY and SYGVKD. Trimming at V came to 6 bases and at J to 5 bases, leaving 6 bases not matched to a gene. For the CDR3, the DNA is TGTGCCATCAGCACAGGGGTGGGGGAGACCCAGTACTTC. It yields the protein CAISTGVGETQYF.

V gene TRBV5-1 combines with J gene TRBJ1-5, with 7 bases lining up with TRBD1. V shed 4 bases, J shed 6 bases, and the junction held 10 bases outside the gene matches. The CDR3 has 15 residues. CDR1 is SGHRS and CDR2 is YFSETQ in the germline V gene. The CDR3 here is CASSLSTGAGQPQHF. DNA of the CDR3: TGCGCCAGCAGCCTTTCTACAGGGGCGGGTCAGCCCCAGCATTTT.

This clone has a handful of counts. The V call is TRBV15, the J call TRBJ1-2, with D possibly matching TRBD1 (6 bases). Trimming left V 6 bases short and J 0 bases short, with 11 bases between. Germline V CDR1 and CDR2: LNHNV, YYDKDF (reference sequence). The CDR3 spans 14 residues. CDR3 sequence reads: CATRATGTNYGYTF. The CDR3 nucleotides read TGTGCCACCAGGGCGACAGGAACTAACTATGGCTACACCTTC.

The chain employs TRBV6-1 and TRBJ1-1; TRBD1 aligns across 7 bases. The trim removed 7 bases at V and 7 bases at J, leaving 12 bases unmatched. The CDR3 has 14 residues. The germline gives CDR1 MNHNS, CDR2 SASEGT. CDR3 loop: CASIARDSRSEAFF. The CDR3 DNA reads as TGTGCCAGCATAGCTCGGGACAGCCGAAGTGAAGCTTTCTTT.

In its sample, this clone was seen a few times. The chain combines TRBV6-5 with TRBJ1-1; 7 nucleotides align to TRBD1. The trim removed 5 bases at V and 6 bases at J, leaving 12 bases unmatched. This CDR3 has 15 residues. Germline V CDR1 and CDR2: MNHEY, SVGAGI. The CDR3 region is CASSPMTGKVAEAFF. CDR3 DNA sequence: TGTGCCAGCAGTCCAATGACAGGGAAAGTCGCTGAAGCTTTCTTT.